Below, 20 T cell receptor beta chains from the same sample are listed, as sequenced in a study of CD8 T cells in ankylosing spondylitis. TCRdb reprocessed the 5' RACE reads with MiXCR, giving one entry per CDR3 protein. Of 220,000 or so distinct CDR3 sequences listed, over 9.5% were seen once; the top ten hold 21%. Sequencing was carried out using blood, either unsorted or a sorted T cell fraction (not recorded which). The source of these receptors is a male donor with ankylosing spondylitis or in good health (not recorded which).

This chain joins TRBV5-1 and TRBJ1-2, with 7 bases that match TRBD1. This CDR3 spans 14 amino acids. V shed 3 bases and J 5 bases; nucleotides not matched to a gene: 7. Germline V gene lookup returns CDR1 SGHRS and CDR2 YFSETQ. CDR3 sequence: CASSSSGQKYGYTF. Written as DNA, the CDR3 is TGCGCCAGCAGCTCCTCGGGACAGAAGTATGGCTACACCTTC.

This clonotype came up a few times. The rearrangement joins TRBV3-1 to TRBJ2-5; no clear D. The CDR3 totals 15 residues. Trimming took off 4 bases at V and 4 bases at J, with 16 bases between the two ends. Germline lookup yields CDR1 LGHDT and CDR2 YNNKEL (reference sequence). CDR3 in DNA: TGTGCCAGCAGCCCAGCAGAGGTCTTTGGAGAGACCCAGTACTTC. Protein: CASSPAEVFGETQYF.

This clonotype was observed a handful of times. The chain carries TRBV4-2 and TRBJ2-7; weak D call: TRBD1 (5 bases). This CDR3 has 15 amino acids. V lost 4 bases and J 5 bases, leaving 18 bases between the germline ends. CDR1 is LGHNA, CDR2 YNFKEQ, per germline. CDR3 nucleotides: TGTGCCAGCAGCCTCGACAGCACGGCAGGCGACGAGCAGTACTTC. This translates into CASSLDSTAGDEQYF.

This clonotype turned up a few times. The gene calls are TRBV5-1 and TRBJ1-2, with 9 bases identical to TRBD1. There are 15 residues in the CDR3. V shed 3 bases and J 4 bases; nucleotides not matched to a gene: 7. In germline, CDR1 is SGHRS, CDR2 YFSETQ. The CDR3 sequence is CASSSWDRESYGYTF. CDR3 sequence (DNA): TGCGCCAGCAGCTCCTGGGACAGGGAGTCCTATGGCTACACCTTC.

This clonotype was detected ten times or more. The rearrangement links TRBV5-1 to TRBJ1-2; weak D call: TRBD1 (6 bases). The germline CDR1 and CDR2 sequences are SGHRS and YFSETQ. V gave up 0 bases and J gave up 4 bases, with 10 bases separating them. The CDR3 is 14 amino acids. In DNA form, the CDR3 reads TGCGCCAGCAGCTTGGAGGGGGATCGCTATGGCTACACCTTC. This sequence encodes CASSLEGDRYGYTF.

The genes are TRBV12-5 and TRBJ2-2; 7 bases are shared with TRBD1. There are 14 residues in the CDR3. Germline values: CDR1 LGHNT, CDR2 FRNRAP. With V trimmed by 6 bases and J by 3 bases, 4 bases remained unmatched. CDR3 nucleotide sequence: TGTGCTAGTGGCGACAGGGCTCACACCGGGGAGCTGTTTTTT. Translating gives CASGDRAHTGELFF.

This clonotype was observed at least ten times. The chain is built from TRBV3-1 and TRBJ1-1; 7 bases fit TRBD1. The CDR3 spans 15 residues. Unmatched junction bases numbered 10, after V lost 4 bases and J lost 5 bases. Germline lookup yields CDR1 LGHDT and CDR2 YNNKEL (reference sequence). CDR3 bases: TGTGCCAGCAGCCCCCGACAGGGAGGATATACTGAAGCTTTCTTT. Translation gives CASSPRQGGYTEAFF.

The rearrangement uses TRBV28 and TRBJ2-4, with a tentative D call TRBD1 (6 bases). The V end was cut by 2 bases, the J end by 0 bases, with 14 bases between. CDR3 size: 17 residues. The germline V gene has CDR1 MDHEN and CDR2 SYDVKM. The chain's CDR3 is CASSLTSDSPAKNIQYF. CDR3 sequence (DNA): TGTGCCAGCAGTTTAACCTCGGACAGCCCAGCCAAAAACATTCAGTACTTC.

V and J are TRBV7-2 and TRBJ2-2, with 10 bases identical to TRBD2. The CDR3 has 17 amino acids. Germline V gene sequence: CDR1 SGHTA, CDR2 FQGNSA. V was clipped by 2 bases and J by 5 bases; unmatched bases: 8. The CDR3 here is CASSLRRAGGFTGELFF. The CDR3 DNA reads TGTGCCAGCAGCTTAAGGAGAGCGGGGGGGTTTACCGGGGAGCTGTTTTTT.

This clonotype was counted between two and nine times. CDR3 sequence: CASSYSGTSYEQYF. The CDR3 nucleotides are TGTGCCAGCAGCTATAGCGGGACCTCCTACGAGCAGTACTTC. The V call is TRBV7-2, the J call TRBJ2-7; TRBD2 matches at 8 bases. The V and J ends lost 4 bases and 0 bases, in that order; junction bases with no gene match: 2. This CDR3 region has 14 residues. Germline V CDR1 and CDR2: SGHTA, FQGNSA.

As DNA, the CDR3 is TGTGCCAGCTCACCGGAGGGAAGGACCTACGAGCAGTACTTC. Its protein product is CASSPEGRTYEQYF. J is TRBJ2-7 and V is TRBV18, with D possibly matching TRBD2 (6 bases). The CDR3 is made up of 14 amino acids. Trimming shortened V by 3 bases and J by 2 bases, and 11 bases separated the two germline ends. Germline loops: CDR1 KGHSH, CDR2 LQKENI.

This clonotype showed up many times. This sequence joins TRBV5-1 and TRBJ2-5; TRBD2 matches at 13 bases. The germline CDR1 and CDR2 sequences are SGHRS and YFSETQ. J lost 2 bases, V lost 2 bases, and 0 bases had no gene match. CDR3 length equals 15 residues. Here the CDR3 DNA reads TGCGCCAGCAGCTTACTAGCGGGGGGGCAAGAGACCCAGTACTTC. Translating it yields CASSLLAGGQETQYF.

This clonotype was seen at least ten times. J is TRBJ2-6 and V is TRBV28, with D perhaps given as TRBD1 or TRBD2 (5 bases each). V gave up 2 bases and J gave up 2 bases, with 10 bases separating them. The CDR3 has 16 amino acids. The V gene's germline CDR1 is MDHEN and CDR2 SYDVKM. CDR3 residues: CASSLDQGAGANVLTF. CDR3 DNA: TGTGCCAGCAGTTTAGACCAGGGAGCTGGGGCCAACGTCCTGACTTTC.

This clonotype was seen only a few times. The CDR3 sequence: CASSLVSSGGGSYEQYF. CDR3 coding DNA: TGTGCCAGCAGCTTAGTTTCCAGCGGGGGAGGCTCCTACGAGCAGTACTTC. This rearrangement joins TRBV7-2 to TRBJ2-7; 8 bases agree with TRBD2. Germline V lookup: CDR1 SGHTA, CDR2 FQGNSA. J was trimmed by 0 bases and V by 1 base; bases with no gene match: 8. The CDR3 is 17 amino acids.

This clonotype was recorded at least ten times. The CDR3 sequence is CASSLKEYSYEQYF. CDR3 nucleotide sequence: TGTGCCAGCAGTTTAAAGGAATACTCCTACGAGCAGTACTTC. The chain employs TRBV27 and TRBJ2-7; D uncertain. V lost 2 bases and J lost 0, with 8 bases in between. The CDR3 sequence is 14 residues long. Germline V gene sequence: CDR1 MNHEY, CDR2 SMNVEV (reference sequence).

This clonotype was seen a handful of times. This sequence joins TRBV27 and TRBJ1-1, with 7 nucleotides matching TRBD1. The CDR3 sequence is 13 residues long. Germline V gene data show CDR1 as MNHEY and CDR2 as SMNVEV (reference sequence). V dropped 2 bases and J dropped 9; count of bases not matched to a gene: 6. The CDR3 coding sequence is TGTGCCAGCAGTTTAAGGGGGCCGGCCCAAGCTTTCTTT. It yields the protein CASSLRGPAQAFF.

Many counts were recorded for this clonotype. The chain uses TRBV29-1 and TRBJ2-7; 9 bases align to TRBD1. V trimming: 4 bases; J trimming: 5 bases; junction bases outside the gene matches: 6. This CDR3 contains 13 residues. Per germline, CDR1 SQVTM and CDR2 ANQGSEA. CDR3 coding DNA: TGCAGCGTTGCCGGACAGGGGTTCCACGAGCAGTACTTC. Amino acids: CSVAGQGFHEQYF.

The table lists this clonotype with many counts. V and J are TRBV15 and TRBJ1-2; D remains ambiguous. The CDR3 spans 11 residues. Trimming stripped 4 bases from V and 1 base from J, with 1 base between. Germline lookup yields CDR1 LNHNV and CDR2 YYDKDF (reference sequence). CDR3 region: CATSNNYGYTF. Written as DNA, the CDR3 is TGTGCCACCAGCAATAACTATGGCTACACCTTC.

This clonotype occurred many times. The rearrangement links TRBV20-1 to TRBJ2-1, with 10 bases aligning to TRBD2. In germline, CDR1 is DFQATT, CDR2 SNEGSKA (reference sequence). Germline trimming cut 6 bases from V and 0 bases from J; bases unmatched to any gene: 5. The CDR3 covers 15 residues. CDR3 sequence reads: CSANSGGNSYNEQFF. The CDR3 nucleotides read TGCAGTGCCAATAGCGGGGGGAACTCCTACAATGAGCAGTTCTTC.

This clonotype has a count of ten or more. The J gene is TRBJ2-1, the V gene TRBV20-1; 9 positions match TRBD2. The CDR3 sequence is 13 residues long. Germline assignment: CDR1 DFQATT and CDR2 SNEGSKA (reference sequence). CDR3 nucleotides: TGCAACACGCGCGGGGGGGCAACCGATGAGCAGTTCTTC. This gives the protein CNTRGGATDEQFF.